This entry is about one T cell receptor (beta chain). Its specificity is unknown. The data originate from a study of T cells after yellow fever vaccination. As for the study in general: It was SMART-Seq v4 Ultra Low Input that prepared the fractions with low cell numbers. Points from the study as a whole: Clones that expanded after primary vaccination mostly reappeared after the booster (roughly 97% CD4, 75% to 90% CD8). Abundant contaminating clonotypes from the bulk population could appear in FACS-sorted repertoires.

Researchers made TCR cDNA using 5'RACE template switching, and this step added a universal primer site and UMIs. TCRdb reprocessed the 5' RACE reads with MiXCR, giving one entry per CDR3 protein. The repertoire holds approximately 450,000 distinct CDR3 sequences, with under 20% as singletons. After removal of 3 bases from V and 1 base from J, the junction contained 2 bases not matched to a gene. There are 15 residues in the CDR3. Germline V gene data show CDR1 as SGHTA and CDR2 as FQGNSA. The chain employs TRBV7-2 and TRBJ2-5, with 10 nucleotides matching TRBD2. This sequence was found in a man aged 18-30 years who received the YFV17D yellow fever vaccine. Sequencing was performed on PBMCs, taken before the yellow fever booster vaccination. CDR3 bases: TGTGCCAGCAGCTTTGTAGCGGGGGGCCAAGAGACCCAGTACTTC. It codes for CASSFVAGGQETQYF. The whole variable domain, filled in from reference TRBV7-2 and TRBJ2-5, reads GAGVSQSPSNKVTEKGKDVELRCDPISGHTALYWYRQSLGQGLEFLIYFQGNSAPDKSGLPSDRFSAERTGGSVSTLTIQRTQQEDSAVYLCASSFVAGGQETQYFGPGTRLLVL.